The clone carrying this TCR beta chain came up many times. Its target is unknown. The data stem from a study of early T cells in non-severe SARS-CoV-2 infection. Overall study context: The authors sequenced bulk RNA from unsorted whole blood, leaving chains unpaired. Notes on the study in general: Database matching using VDJdb favored anti-spike CD8 responses, with private and CD4 specificities left missing.

The V gene's germline CDR1 is SGDLS and CDR2 YYNGEE. CDR3 length: 14 residues. Losses at the gene ends were 4 bases for V and 4 bases for J; bases not matched to a gene: 5. Individual cDNA molecules each received unique molecular identifiers attached to them. TCRdb used MiXCR to reprocess the 5' RACE reads, holding one entry per CDR3 protein. Here the sample spans about 60,000 distinct CDR3 sequences, about 9.1% being singletons. The specimen sequenced was whole blood. This receptor was obtained from an adult who was a healthcare worker with PCR-confirmed SARS-CoV-2 infection or an uninfected control (not recorded which). This sequence joins TRBV9 and TRBJ2-1, with 7 bases lining up with TRBD2. For the CDR3, the DNA is TGTGCCAGCAGCCGGACTAGGCAGTACAATGAGCAGTTCTTC. It specifies CASSRTRQYNEQFF.